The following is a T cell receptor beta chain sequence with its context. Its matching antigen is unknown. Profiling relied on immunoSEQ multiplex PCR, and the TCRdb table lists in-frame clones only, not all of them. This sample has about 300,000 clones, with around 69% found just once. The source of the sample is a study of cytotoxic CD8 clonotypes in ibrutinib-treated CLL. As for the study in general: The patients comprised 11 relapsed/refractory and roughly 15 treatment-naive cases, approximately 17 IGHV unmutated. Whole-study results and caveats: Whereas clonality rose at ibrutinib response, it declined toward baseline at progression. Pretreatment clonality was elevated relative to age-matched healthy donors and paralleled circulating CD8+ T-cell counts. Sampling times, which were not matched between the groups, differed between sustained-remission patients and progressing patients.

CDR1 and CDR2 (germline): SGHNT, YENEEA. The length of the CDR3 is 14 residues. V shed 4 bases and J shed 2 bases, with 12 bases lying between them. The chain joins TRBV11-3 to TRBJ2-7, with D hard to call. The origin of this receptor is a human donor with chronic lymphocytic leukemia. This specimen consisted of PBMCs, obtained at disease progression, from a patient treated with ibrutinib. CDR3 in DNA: TGTGCCAGCAGCTCCCACCGAAACCCCTACGAGCAGTACTTC. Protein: CASSSHRNPYEQYF.